The T cell receptor (beta chain) under discussion was sequenced for a study of blood T cell repertoires in COVID-19. Turning to the study itself: From T cells, B-cell-depleted T cells, or PBMCs came the material, which was cDNA or gDNA.

The CDR3 consists of 14 residues. Germline V gene data show CDR1 as SQVTM and CDR2 as ANQGSEA. V gave up 0 bases and J gave up 0 bases, with 9 bases separating them. Two negative PCRs, clearance, or symptom resolution characterized the recovered Cohort 3 donors. Original processing methods: Estimated nucleated cell counts came from reference gene primer amplification. Sequenced by immunoSEQ multiplex PCR; TCRdb stores in-frame clones only, minus some. That table furnishes V, J and clone size, whereas the DNA furnished D and trimming. This sample has 200,000 or so clones, with around 90% found just once.

The source of this sequence is a woman between 18 and 30 years old who had recovered from COVID-19. Sequences were obtained from PBMCs or T cells enriched from blood (not recorded which). J is TRBJ2-7 and V is TRBV29-1; no clear D. CDR3 loop: CSVEDSQDSYEQYF. CDR3 nucleotide sequence: TGCAGCGTTGAAGATTCCCAGGACTCCTACGAGCAGTACTTC.